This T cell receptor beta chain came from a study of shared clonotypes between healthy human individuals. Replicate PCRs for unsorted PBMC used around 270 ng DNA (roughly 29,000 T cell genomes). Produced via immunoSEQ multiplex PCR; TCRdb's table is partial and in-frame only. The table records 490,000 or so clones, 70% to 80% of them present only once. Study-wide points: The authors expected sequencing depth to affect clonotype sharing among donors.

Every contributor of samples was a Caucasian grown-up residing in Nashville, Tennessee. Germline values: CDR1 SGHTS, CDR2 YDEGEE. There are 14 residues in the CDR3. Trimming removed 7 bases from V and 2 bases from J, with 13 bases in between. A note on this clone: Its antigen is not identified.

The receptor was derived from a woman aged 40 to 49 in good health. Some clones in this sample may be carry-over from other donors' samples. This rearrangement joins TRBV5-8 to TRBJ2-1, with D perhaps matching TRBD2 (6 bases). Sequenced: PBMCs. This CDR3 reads CASAPGLTYNEQFF. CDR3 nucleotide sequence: TGTGCCAGCGCCCCGGGACTGACCTACAATGAGCAGTTCTTC.